This T cell receptor beta chain was recorded in a study of cytomegalovirus exposure and HLA in healthy donors. The study, taken as a whole, reports: Near-uniform donor sequencing depth was presumed by presence/absence analyses. CMV antigen specificity of a few CMV-associated chains was confirmed in vitro.

Whereas donors were nominally healthy upon sampling, unrecorded immune exposures were probable. V shed 5 bases and J shed 2 bases, with 3 bases lying between them. Germline V gene lookup returns CDR1 SGHTA and CDR2 FQGNSA. The CDR3 sequence is 11 residues long. With respect to this clone: The target antigen is unknown.

The PCR made use of 60 Vbeta and 13 Jbeta primers. Assay: immunoSEQ multiplex PCR; the TCRdb copy retains only in-frame clones and omits some. The sample includes 200,000 to 300,000 clones, roughly 87% of them seen just once. V is TRBV7-2 and J is TRBJ2-5; no clear D gene. The receptor was derived from a woman aged 40 to 55 in good health and CMV-seropositive. Source material: PBMCs. Here the CDR3 DNA reads TGTGCCAGCAGCGAGCAAGAGACCCAGTACTTC. Translation gives CASSEQETQYF.